This T cell receptor (beta chain) was sequenced during a study of OX40 agonist ivuxolimab in advanced cancers. About the study as a whole: Ivuxolimab, which targeted the costimulatory receptor OX40 (CD134), was an agonistic, fully human IgG2 monoclonal antibody. Among the approximately 54 dose-escalation patients, approximately 20 had hepatocellular carcinoma, roughly 15 melanoma, 9 renal cell carcinoma and 9 head and neck cancer. Partial responses occurred in three dose-escalation patients, of whom one had hepatocellular carcinoma and two had cutaneous melanoma. The paper reports the monotherapy dose-escalation portion (N of about 56 patients) of the phase I ivuxolimab trial. Prior anti-PD-1, anti-PD-L1 or anti-CTLA-4 therapy was permitted, and 30% to 50% of dose-escalation patients had received checkpoint inhibitors. Intravenous ivuxolimab was administered to patients every 2 weeks at six dose levels: 0.01, 0.1, 0.3, 1.5, 3 and 10 mg/kg. The point of sequencing TCRbeta in the periphery was to test whether ivuxolimab changed TCR sequence diversity and drove clonal T-cell expansion. In the dose-escalation cohort, 65% to 90% of patients were male, and the mean age was approximately 64 years, with a range of roughly 20 to 85.

To sequence the TCRbeta CDR3 region, genomic DNA was isolated from the sorted cells. The immunoSEQ Assay was used for sequencing of TCRbeta CDR3 regions. Drawn from immuneACCESS, this table holds only the in-frame rearrangements with V and J called that TCRdb kept. Clones are partly lost; checked studies trace under half to an unresolved V gene and leave the rest unexplained. The sample data list fewer than 55,000 clones, and about 83% of these were observed just once. The ten largest clones take up 10% of the sample. V and J are trimmed by 0 bases and 5 bases, and the gene matches miss 6 bases of the junction. The germline V gene specifies MNHEY as CDR1 and SVGAGI as CDR2. Taken from cysteine to phenylalanine, the CDR3 has 15 residues. The CDR3 DNA has 45 bases and is translated from base 1. Here is what the overall study found, with its caveats: After ivuxolimab, more expanded clones were found on average in CD8+ T cells than in CD4+ T cells. Low levels of normalized T-cell clonal expansion were also shown by some nonresponding patients. In the 0.1-3.0 mg/kg groups, partial responders were among the patients with the lowest normalized peripheral clonal expansion, particularly in CD8+ T cells. At doses from 0.1 to 3.0 mg/kg, clonal expansion was seen in both CD4+ and CD8+ blood T cells between baseline and week 6. Which antigens the clonally expanded peripheral T cells were specific for was not determined.

To note about this clone: The specificity of this receptor is unknown. Per-nucleotide qualities are absent, and no much larger clonotype sits a single base away.

The trial excluded patients who had a history of autoimmune disease or were on systemic immunosuppression. Peripheral blood for TCR sequencing was collected from all dose cohorts at baseline, on cycle 4 day 1, and on cycle 7 day 1. Samples came from an open-label, multicenter, first-in-human phase I dose-escalation trial of ivuxolimab. Adults with locally advanced or metastatic melanoma, renal cell carcinoma, hepatocellular carcinoma or head and neck squamous cell carcinoma were enrolled in the trial. Before TCR sequencing, CD4+ and CD8+ T cells were separately sorted from peripheral blood. Specimen: CD4+ or CD8+ T cells sorted from blood, collected in a trial of the OX40 agonist ivuxolimab. Rearrangement joined TRBV6-5 to TRBJ1-1; TRBD1 lines up with 7 middle nucleotides. The sequence came from an adult with an advanced solid tumor such as melanoma, head and neck, liver or kidney cancer. The bases read TGTGCCAGCAGTTACTCGAGGGGGCCCAGTACTGAAGCTTTCTTT. It codes for CASSYSRGPSTEAFF.